Detailed here is one TCR beta chain. What it binds is not known. The entry originates in a study of cytomegalovirus exposure and HLA in healthy donors. In the study overall: Membership in the Caucasian-associated ancestry cluster was found for around four fifths of around 380 genotyped donors.

Both 60 Vbeta primers and 13 Jbeta primers went into the PCR. Measured with immunoSEQ multiplex PCR; TCRdb has only the in-frame clones, and not every one. The sample lists around 180,000 clones, roughly 80% occurring once. The CDR3 runs to 18 residues. V lost 0 bases, J lost 5 bases, and 12 bases stayed unmatched. Germline CDR1 is SGHDN and CDR2 is FVKESK. Whole-study results and caveats: In a later analysis, TCR beta V- and J-gene trimming showed a link to a missense DCLRE1C variant.

Sequencing was carried out using PBMCs. V and J are TRBV14 and TRBJ1-2; 10 bases fit TRBD1. The receptor was derived from a boy younger than 18 in good health and CMV-seronegative. The CDR3 is CASSQDRQGAYNYYGYTF. DNA for the CDR3: TGTGCCAGCAGCCAAGATAGACAGGGGGCGTACAACTATTATGGCTACACCTTC.